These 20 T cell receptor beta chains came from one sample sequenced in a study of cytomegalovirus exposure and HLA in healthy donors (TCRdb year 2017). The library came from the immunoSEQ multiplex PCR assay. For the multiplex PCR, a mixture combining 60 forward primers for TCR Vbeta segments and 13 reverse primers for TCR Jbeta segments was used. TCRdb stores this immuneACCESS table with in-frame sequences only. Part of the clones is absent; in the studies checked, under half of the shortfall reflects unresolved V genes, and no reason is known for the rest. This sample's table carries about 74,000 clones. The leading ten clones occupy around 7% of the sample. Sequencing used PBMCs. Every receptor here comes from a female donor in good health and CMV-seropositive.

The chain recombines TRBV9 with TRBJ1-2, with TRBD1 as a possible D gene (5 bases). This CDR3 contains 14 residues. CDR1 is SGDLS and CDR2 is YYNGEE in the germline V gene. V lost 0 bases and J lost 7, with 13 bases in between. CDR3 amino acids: CASSVEASGFGYTF. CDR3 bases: TGTGCCAGCAGCGTAGAGGCGTCAGGGTTTGGCTACACCTTC.

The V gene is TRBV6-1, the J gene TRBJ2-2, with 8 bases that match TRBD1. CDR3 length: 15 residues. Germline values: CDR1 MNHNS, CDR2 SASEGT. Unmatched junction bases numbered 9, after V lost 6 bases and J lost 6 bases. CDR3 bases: TGTGCCAGCAGACGGGACAGGCCCACGTCCGGGGAGCTGTTTTTT. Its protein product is CASRRDRPTSGELFF.

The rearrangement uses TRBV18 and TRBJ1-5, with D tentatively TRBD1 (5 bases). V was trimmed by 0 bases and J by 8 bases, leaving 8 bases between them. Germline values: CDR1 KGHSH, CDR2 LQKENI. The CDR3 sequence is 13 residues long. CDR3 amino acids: CASSPPEGKPQHF. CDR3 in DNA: TGTGCCAGCTCACCACCGGAGGGGAAGCCCCAGCATTTT.

The CDR3 nucleotides are TGTGCCAGCAGTTTATGGGGGACAGGCCTGGGCACTGAAGCTTTCTTT. Its translation: CASSLWGTGLGTEAFF. This rearrangement joins TRBV28 to TRBJ1-1; TRBD1 matches 8 bases. Germline assignment: CDR1 MDHEN and CDR2 SYDVKM. V trimming: 0 bases; J trimming: 4 bases; junction bases outside the gene matches: 7. This CDR3 is built from 16 residues.

The CDR3 sequence: CAAHIGTAKSTGELFF. The CDR3 bases are TGTGCCGCCCACATAGGGACAGCCAAGTCCACCGGGGAGCTGTTTTTT. The chain links TRBV30 to TRBJ2-2; 7 bases fit TRBD1. From germline, CDR1 is GTSNPN and CDR2 SVGIG (reference sequence). The CDR3 has 16 amino acids. The junction had 16 bases not matched to a gene; V was cut back by 8 bases and J by 4 bases. The complete variable domain, with remaining parts taken from reference TRBV30 and TRBJ2-2, reads SQTIHQWPATLVQPVGSPLSLECTVEGTSNPNLYWYRQAAGRGLQLLFYSVGIGQISSEVPQNLSASRPQDRQFILSSKKLLLSDSGFYLCAAHIGTAKSTGELFFGEGSRLTVL.

This CDR3 reads CASSLYGNRGETQYF. CDR3 in DNA: TGTGCCAGCAGTTTGTATGGGAACAGGGGAGAGACCCAGTACTTC. The rearrangement joins TRBV27 to TRBJ2-5; 7 bases match TRBD1. The length of the CDR3 is 15 residues. Trimming at V came to 3 bases and at J to 4 bases, leaving 8 bases not matched to a gene. From germline, CDR1 is MNHEY and CDR2 SMNVEV (reference sequence).

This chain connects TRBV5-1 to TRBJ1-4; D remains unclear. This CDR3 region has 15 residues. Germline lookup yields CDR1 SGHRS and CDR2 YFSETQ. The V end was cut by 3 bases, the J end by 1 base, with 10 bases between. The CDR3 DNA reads TGCGCCAGCAGCTACACATCAGGAACTAATGAAAAACTGTTTTTT. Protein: CASSYTSGTNEKLFF.

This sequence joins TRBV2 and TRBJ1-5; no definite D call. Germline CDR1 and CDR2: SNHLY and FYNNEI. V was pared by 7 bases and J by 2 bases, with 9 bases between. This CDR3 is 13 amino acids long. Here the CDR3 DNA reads TGTGCCAGCATGAGGGATGGCAATCAGCCCCAGCATTTT. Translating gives CASMRDGNQPQHF. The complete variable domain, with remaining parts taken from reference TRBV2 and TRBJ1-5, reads EPEVTQTPSHQVTQMGQEVILRCVPISNHLYFYWYRQILGQKVEFLVSFYNNEISEKSEIFDDQFSVERPDGSNFTLKIRSTKLEDSAMYFCASMRDGNQPQHFGDGTRLSIL.

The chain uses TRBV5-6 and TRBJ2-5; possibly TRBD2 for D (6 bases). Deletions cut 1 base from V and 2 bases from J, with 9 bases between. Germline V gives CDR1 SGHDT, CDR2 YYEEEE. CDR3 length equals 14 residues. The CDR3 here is CASSLYGRQETQYF. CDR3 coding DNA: TGTGCCAGCAGCTTGTACGGGAGACAAGAGACCCAGTACTTC. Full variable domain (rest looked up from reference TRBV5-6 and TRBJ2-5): DAGVTQSPTHLIKTRGQQVTLRCSPKSGHDTVSWYQQALGQGPQFIFQYYEEEERQRGNFPDRFSGHQFPNYSSELNVNALLLGDSALYLCASSLYGRQETQYFGPGTRLLVL.

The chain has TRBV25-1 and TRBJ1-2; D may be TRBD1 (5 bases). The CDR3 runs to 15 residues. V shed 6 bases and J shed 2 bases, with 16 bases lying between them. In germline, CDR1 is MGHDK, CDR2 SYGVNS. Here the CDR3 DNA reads TGTGCCAGCAGGGGGACGGGGGGAGACAACTATGGCTACACCTTC. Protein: CASRGTGGDNYGYTF.

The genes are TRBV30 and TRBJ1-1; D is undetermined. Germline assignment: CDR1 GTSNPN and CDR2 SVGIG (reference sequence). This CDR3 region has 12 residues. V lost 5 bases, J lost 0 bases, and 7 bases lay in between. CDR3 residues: CAWFPVNTEAFF. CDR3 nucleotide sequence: TGTGCCTGGTTCCCAGTGAACACTGAAGCTTTCTTT.

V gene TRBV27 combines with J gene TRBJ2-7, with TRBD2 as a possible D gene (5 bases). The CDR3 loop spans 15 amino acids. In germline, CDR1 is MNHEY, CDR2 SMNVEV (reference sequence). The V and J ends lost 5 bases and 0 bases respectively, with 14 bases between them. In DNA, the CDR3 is TGTGCCAGCAGTCCCCAACTAGTGAGCTCCTACGAGCAGTACTTC. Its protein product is CASSPQLVSSYEQYF.

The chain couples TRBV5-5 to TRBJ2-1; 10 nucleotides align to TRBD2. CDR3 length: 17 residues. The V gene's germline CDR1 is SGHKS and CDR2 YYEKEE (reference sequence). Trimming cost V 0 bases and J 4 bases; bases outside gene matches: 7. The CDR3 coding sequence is TGTGCCAGCAGCTTGGCCCTAGGACTAGCGGTTTACAATGAGCAGTTCTTC. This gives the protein CASSLALGLAVYNEQFF.

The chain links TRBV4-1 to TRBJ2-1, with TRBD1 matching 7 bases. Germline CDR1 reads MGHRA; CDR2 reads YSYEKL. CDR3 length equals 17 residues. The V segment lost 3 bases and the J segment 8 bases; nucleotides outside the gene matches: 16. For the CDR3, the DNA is TGCGCCAGCAGCCAGAAGGTAGGGGGCTCCCCCAGCGATGAGCAGTTCTTC. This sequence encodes CASSQKVGGSPSDEQFF.

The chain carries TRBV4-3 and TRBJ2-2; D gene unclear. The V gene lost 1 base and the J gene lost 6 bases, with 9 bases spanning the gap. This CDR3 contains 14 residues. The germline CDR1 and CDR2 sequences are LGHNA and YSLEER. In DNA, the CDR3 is TGCGCCAGCAGCCAAGCCGGAGTAGCCGGGGAGCTGTTTTTT. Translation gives CASSQAGVAGELFF.

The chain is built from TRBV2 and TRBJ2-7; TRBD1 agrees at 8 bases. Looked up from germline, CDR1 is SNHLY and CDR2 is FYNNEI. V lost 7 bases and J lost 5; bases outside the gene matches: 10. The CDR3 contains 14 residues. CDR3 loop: CASTRRQGTHEQYF. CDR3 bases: TGTGCCAGCACTAGGAGACAGGGGACACACGAGCAGTACTTC.

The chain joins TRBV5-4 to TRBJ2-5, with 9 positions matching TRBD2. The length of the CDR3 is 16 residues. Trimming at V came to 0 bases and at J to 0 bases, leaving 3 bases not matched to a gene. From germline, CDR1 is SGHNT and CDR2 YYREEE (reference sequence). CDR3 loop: CASSLVLAGDQETQYF. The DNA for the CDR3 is TGTGCCAGCAGCTTGGTATTAGCGGGAGACCAAGAGACCCAGTACTTC. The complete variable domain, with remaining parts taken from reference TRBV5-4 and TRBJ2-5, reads ETGVTQSPTHLIKTRGQQVTLRCSSQSGHNTVSWYQQALGQGPQFIFQYYREEENGRGNFPPRFSGLQFPNYSSELNVNALELDDSALYLCASSLVLAGDQETQYFGPGTRLLVL.

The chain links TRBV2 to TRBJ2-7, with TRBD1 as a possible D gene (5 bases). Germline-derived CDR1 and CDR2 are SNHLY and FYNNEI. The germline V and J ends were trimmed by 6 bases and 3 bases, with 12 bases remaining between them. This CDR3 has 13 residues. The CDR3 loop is CASRYDSNYEQYF. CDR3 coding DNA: TGTGCCAGCAGATACGACAGCAACTACGAGCAGTACTTC.

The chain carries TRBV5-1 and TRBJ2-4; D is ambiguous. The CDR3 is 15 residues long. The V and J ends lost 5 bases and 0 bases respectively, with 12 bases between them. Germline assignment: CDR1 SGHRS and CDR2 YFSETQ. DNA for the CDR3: TGCGCCAGCAGAGACGTACTACTAGCCAAAAACATTCAGTACTTC. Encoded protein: CASRDVLLAKNIQYF.

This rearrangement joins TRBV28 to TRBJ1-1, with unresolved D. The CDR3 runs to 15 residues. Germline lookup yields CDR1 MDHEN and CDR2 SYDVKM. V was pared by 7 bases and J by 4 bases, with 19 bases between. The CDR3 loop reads CASIPLSTTITEAFF. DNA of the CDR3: TGTGCCAGCATCCCCTTATCGACAACGATCACTGAAGCTTTCTTT.